This passage covers 20 T cell receptor beta chains from one sample sequenced in a study of T cells after yellow fever vaccination. TCRdb re-analysed the 5' RACE reads in MiXCR, keeping a single row per CDR3 protein. The data hold approximately 350,000 distinct CDR3 sequences, with roughly 10% observed a single time. The specimen comprised PBMCs, sampled on the day of the first yellow fever vaccination. Receptors originate from a man younger than 35 who received the YFV17D yellow fever vaccine.

The chain employs TRBV29-1 and TRBJ1-4; no reliable D call. Trimming pared 6 bases from V and 2 bases from J, leaving 13 bases between. The germline V gene has CDR1 SQVTM and CDR2 ANQGSEA. The CDR3 totals 14 residues. CDR3 nucleotide sequence: TGCAGCGTCATAGACCTTTCCACTAATGAAAAACTGTTTTTT. Amino acid sequence: CSVIDLSTNEKLFF. Full variable domain (outside the CDR3, taken from reference TRBV29-1 and TRBJ1-4): SAVISQKPSRDICQRGTSLTIQCQVDSQVTMMFWYRQQPGQSLTLIATANQGSEATYESGFVIDKFPISRPNLTFSTLTVSNMSPEDSSIYLCSVIDLSTNEKLFFGSGTQLSVL.

This clonotype came up a few times. The rearrangement uses TRBV12-3 or TRBV12-4 and TRBJ1-2, with 8 positions matching TRBD1. The trim removed 6 bases at V and 4 bases at J, leaving 4 bases unmatched. The CDR3 covers 13 residues. DNA for the CDR3: TGTGCCAGCAGCCTGACAGGGGTCTATGGCTACACCTTC. Residues: CASSLTGVYGYTF.

The chain couples TRBV3-1 to TRBJ2-3; tentatively, D is TRBD2 (5 bases). CDR3 length: 15 amino acids. Trimming shortened V by 3 bases and J by 9 bases, and 19 bases separated the two germline ends. Germline V lookup: CDR1 LGHDT, CDR2 YNNKEL (reference sequence). The CDR3 coding sequence is TGTGCCAGCAGCCATCGAGGCGAGGCTAGCATCACGCAGTATTTT. It is translated as CASSHRGEASITQYF.

The chain couples TRBV24-1 to TRBJ2-3; either TRBD1 or TRBD2 may fit D (5 bases each). V was pared by 5 bases and J by 3 bases, with 14 bases between. Germline V lookup: CDR1 KGHDR, CDR2 SFDVKD. The CDR3 is 15 amino acids. The CDR3 loop is CATSVPGRWTDTQYF. CDR3 bases: TGTGCCACCAGTGTCCCGGGACGTTGGACAGATACGCAGTATTTT.

V is TRBV15 and J is TRBJ2-7; D tentatively reads TRBD1 or TRBD2 (5 bases each). V was shortened by 0 bases and J by 6 bases, with 9 bases between the two germline ends. The CDR3 has 13 amino acids. Germline V gives CDR1 LNHNV, CDR2 YYDKDF (reference sequence). CDR3 protein: CATSRDLGGEQYV. The CDR3 region has the DNA TGTGCCACCAGCAGAGATCTTGGGGGCGAGCAGTACGTC.

This clonotype was seen a few times. The chain is built from TRBV25-1 and TRBJ1-4; possibly TRBD1 for D (6 bases). V shed 10 bases and J shed 8 bases, with 20 bases lying between them. CDR3 length: 14 residues. From germline, CDR1 is MGHDK and CDR2 SYGVNS. CDR3 sequence reads: CATAPDGGAEKLFF. The CDR3 region has the DNA TGTGCCACCGCCCCCGATGGGGGGGCAGAAAAACTGTTTTTT.

A word on this clonotype: A single base separates this from a much larger clone, so it may be a read error. The J gene is TRBJ2-2, the V gene TRBV4-2; 11 bases agree with TRBD2. The CDR3 extends over 17 amino acids. Per germline, CDR1 LGHNA and CDR2 YNFKEQ. V lost 7 bases to trimming and J lost 5 bases; unmatched junction nucleotides: 12. The chain's CDR3 is CASNQISGGAETGELFF. DNA of the CDR3: TGTGCCAGCAACCAGATTAGCGGGGGGGCCGAGACCGGGGAGCTGTTTTTT.

The chain recombines TRBV2 with TRBJ2-2; possibly TRBD1 for D (6 bases). CDR1 is SNHLY and CDR2 is FYNNEI in the germline V gene. This CDR3 has 14 amino acids. The V gene lost 2 bases and the J gene lost 4 bases, with 8 bases spanning the gap. The CDR3 here is CASSERGSTGELFF. The CDR3 DNA is TGTGCCAGCAGTGAAAGGGGGAGCACCGGGGAGCTGTTTTTT.

Only a few counts were recorded for this clonotype. The rearrangement joins TRBV11-3 to TRBJ2-5; no clear D. V was pared by 0 bases and J by 3 bases, with 2 bases between. There are 12 residues in the CDR3. The germline V gene encodes CDR1 SGHNT and CDR2 YENEEA. Here the CDR3 DNA reads TGTGCCAGCAGCTTAGACAAAGAGACCCAGTACTTC. It translates to CASSLDKETQYF.

This clonotype was recorded a few times. The chain joins TRBV6-5 to TRBJ2-1, with TRBD2 as a possible D gene (6 bases). V was pared by 2 bases and J by 0 bases, with 8 bases between. Germline V gene lookup returns CDR1 MNHEY and CDR2 SVGAGI. The length of the CDR3 is 15 residues. The CDR3: CASSYPEGSYNEQFF. The CDR3 DNA follows: TGTGCCAGCAGTTACCCGGAGGGCTCCTACAATGAGCAGTTCTTC.

This clonotype showed up just a few times. The V gene is TRBV5-4, the J gene TRBJ2-7; TRBD2 aligns across 8 bases. This CDR3 has 13 residues. With V trimmed by 4 bases and J by 5 bases, 5 bases remained unmatched. Germline values: CDR1 SGHNT, CDR2 YYREEE (reference sequence). Here the CDR3 reads CASSHPGGDEQYF. DNA for the CDR3: TGTGCCAGCAGCCACCCGGGGGGGGACGAGCAGTACTTC.

This clonotype was counted between two and nine times. CDR3 protein: CSARVTGSYEQYF. For the CDR3, the DNA is TGCAGTGCTAGAGTGACAGGGTCCTACGAGCAGTACTTC. The chain couples TRBV20-1 to TRBJ2-7, with 7 bases matching TRBD1. The J segment lost 1 base and the V segment lost 1 base, leaving 1 base of the junction unmatched. The CDR3 extends over 13 amino acids. The germline V gene has CDR1 DFQATT and CDR2 SNEGSKA (reference sequence).

This chain uses TRBV12-3 or TRBV12-4 with TRBJ1-5; 8 positions agree with TRBD1. The CDR3 has 17 amino acids. V lost 1 base, J lost 4 bases, and 9 bases stayed unmatched. The CDR3 loop is CASSLGRQGARNQPQHF. The CDR3 region has the DNA TGTGCCAGCAGTTTAGGCAGGCAGGGGGCCCGAAATCAGCCCCAGCATTTT.

This clonotype was counted at least ten times. The CDR3 nucleotides are TGTGCCAGCAGCGACAGGGAGAATGGGGAGCTGTTTTTT. Protein product: CASSDRENGELFF. The chain carries TRBV12-3 or TRBV12-4 and TRBJ2-2; 7 positions agree with TRBD1. V lost 6 bases, J lost 8 bases, and 6 bases stayed unmatched. This CDR3 comprises 13 residues.

V and J are TRBV28 and TRBJ1-2, with 9 nucleotides matching TRBD1. The length of the CDR3 is 15 residues. V was clipped by 0 bases and J by 8 bases; unmatched bases: 7. Germline CDR1 MDHEN, CDR2 SYDVKM. In DNA, the CDR3 is TGTGCCAGCAGTTTATGGGAAACAGGGGGCGAGGGCTACACCTTC. Translating gives CASSLWETGGEGYTF.

This chain uses TRBV14 with TRBJ1-1; 7 nucleotides align to TRBD1. Trimming took 6 bases from V and 1 from J; bases not matched to a gene: 2. Germline V gene lookup returns CDR1 SGHDN and CDR2 FVKESK. The CDR3 loop spans 13 amino acids. The CDR3 region is CASRDRRNTEAFF. CDR3 coding DNA: TGTGCCAGCAGGGACAGGAGGAACACTGAAGCTTTCTTT.

This clonotype was seen a few times. V and J are TRBV7-7 and TRBJ2-2; 8 bases agree with TRBD1. The germline V gene has CDR1 SSHAT and CDR2 FNYEAQ (reference sequence). V lost 2 bases to trimming and J lost 5 bases; unmatched junction nucleotides: 10. The CDR3 sequence is 17 residues long. The chain's CDR3 is CASSLYPKTGGTGELFF. CDR3 coding DNA: TGTGCCAGCAGCTTATACCCTAAAACAGGGGGGACCGGGGAGCTGTTTTTT.

The chain has TRBV5-1 and TRBJ1-2; possibly TRBD1 for D (5 bases). The CDR3 is 15 residues long. Deletions cut 1 base from V and 1 base from J, with 11 bases between. Per the germline V gene, CDR1 is SGHRS and CDR2 is YFSETQ. The CDR3 DNA follows: TGCGCCAGCAGCTTGCCGACAGATTTTAACTATGGCTACACCTTC. Protein product: CASSLPTDFNYGYTF.

The rearrangement uses TRBV18 and TRBJ2-3, with a weak D call TRBD1 (6 bases). Germline V gives CDR1 KGHSH, CDR2 LQKENI. The CDR3 runs to 14 residues. V was clipped by 4 bases and J by 2 bases, with 10 bases between them. The CDR3: CASSLWTATDTQYF. The CDR3 coding sequence is TGTGCCAGCTCACTCTGGACAGCCACAGATACGCAGTATTTT.

The chain has TRBV3-1 and TRBJ2-7, with D perhaps matching TRBD1 or TRBD2 (8 bases each). Germline CDR1 is LGHDT and CDR2 is YNNKEL (reference sequence). V gave up 4 bases and J gave up 4 bases, with 29 bases separating them. The CDR3 has 19 residues. This CDR3 is CASSLRDRPGGPFGYEQYF. The CDR3 bases are TGTGCCAGCAGCCTCCGGGACAGGCCGGGGGGGCCCTTCGGTTACGAGCAGTACTTC.